Listed below are T cell receptor beta chains from one sample, sequenced in a study of T-cell reconstitution after alpha-beta-depleted transplantation in children. MiXCR was run by TCRdb on the PCR reads, yielding one entry per CDR3 protein. The data contain 250,000 to 400,000 distinct CDR3 sequences, 20% to 30% of them singletons. Material: PBMCs, mostly from graft donor cells, obtained 180 days after TCRalphabeta/CD19-depleted stem cell transplant. The receptors shown here come from a male patient under 18 who had a stem cell transplant for acute lymphoblastic leukemia, so the T cells may come from the graft donor. The CDR3 runs from the conserved cysteine through the conserved F or W. Fields, in order: J gene, V gene, D gene, clone size, CDR3 DNA, CDR3 protein. The D gene is left open where the match is weak. Rows give clone size only sometimes, using once, few, many, or a class for an expanded clone.

TRBJ2-3,TRBV18,NA,NA,TGTGCCAGCTCACCCCGGACGGAAGCGGGAGATACGCAGTATTTT,CASSPRTEAGDTQYF
TRBJ2-1,TRBV11-2,TRBD2,NA,TGTGCCAGCAGCTTATACACCCTAGCGGGAGGGGGTCGCTCCTACAATGAGCAGTTCTTC,CASSLYTLAGGGRSYNEQFF
TRBJ2-1,TRBV7-9,TRBD2,few,TGTGCCAGCAGTCTAGGGACTCTAGCGGACAATGAGCAGTTCTTC,CASSLGTLADNEQFF
TRBJ2-3,TRBV4-1,NA,few,TGCGCCAGCAGCCAGGAGGCTGCCCTTGGGCCAGATACGCAGTATTTT,CASSQEAALGPDTQYF
TRBJ2-3,TRBV7-3,TRBD2,NA,TGTGCCAGCAGCTCTAGCGGTTTGACAGATACGCAGTATTTT,CASSSSGLTDTQYF
TRBJ2-1,TRBV20-1,TRBD2,many,TGCAGTGCTAGTCGGCTAGCGGGAGTGTTCAGCAATGAGCAGTTCTTC,CSASRLAGVFSNEQFF
TRBJ2-3,TRBV9,TRBD2,few,TGTGCCAGCAGCGTAGCCCGACTAGCGGGAGGGCCCCGCACAGATACGCAGTATTTT,CASSVARLAGGPRTDTQYF
TRBJ2-1,TRBV7-9,TRBD1,NA,TGTGCCAGCAGCTTTGGACAGGGTGTTGAGTTCTTC,CASSFGQGVEFF
TRBJ1-1,TRBV12-3/TRBV12-4,TRBD1,NA,TGTGCCAGCAGTGGGACAGGGACTATGAACACTGAAGCTTTCTTT,CASSGTGTMNTEAFF
TRBJ1-5,TRBV19,NA,NA,TGTGCCAGTAGCCCCATGAGGTATAGCAATCAGCCCCAGCATTTT,CASSPMRYSNQPQHF
TRBJ1-1,TRBV4-1,NA,few,TGCGCCAGCAGCCAAGGCCCCTGGGGAATGAACACTGAAGCTTTCTTT,CASSQGPWGMNTEAFF
TRBJ1-5,TRBV4-1,NA,NA,TGCGCCAGCAGCCAGTTCGCGGGGGGAAGACAGCCCCAGCATTTT,CASSQFAGGRQPQHF
TRBJ1-2,TRBV12-3/TRBV12-4,TRBD1,few,TGTGCCAGCAGGGGACAGGGGGCTTACACCTTC,CASRGQGAYTF
TRBJ2-1,TRBV7-3,NA,few,TGTGCCAGCAGCTTTAAGCGGGTTTACAATGAGCAGTTCTTC,CASSFKRVYNEQFF
TRBJ1-1,TRBV7-9,NA,many,TGTGCCAGCAGCTTCGAAACCGTTACGGTGGGCACTGAAGCTTTCTTT,CASSFETVTVGTEAFF
TRBJ2-7,TRBV2,TRBD1,NA,TGTGCCAGCAGTGAGGTCTTGGGGACAGCGTCCTACGAGCAGTACTTC,CASSEVLGTASYEQYF
TRBJ1-4,TRBV4-1,NA,NA,TGCGCCAGCAGCCAATTAGGGGCGACTAATGAAAAACTGTTTTTT,CASSQLGATNEKLFF
TRBJ2-3,TRBV29-1,NA,few,TGCAGCGTCAAAAAGTGGGGACAAATAGGCACAGATACGCAGTATTTT,CSVKKWGQIGTDTQYF
TRBJ1-5,TRBV7-9,NA,NA,TGTGCCAGCAGCCCGGCAGGGTACGCTGGGCAGCCCCAGCATTTT,CASSPAGYAGQPQHF
TRBJ2-3,TRBV20-1,TRBD2,few,TGCAGTGCTGCCGGGACTAGCGGGACCTTGTGGCTCACAGATACGCAGTATTTT,CSAAGTSGTLWLTDTQYF
TRBJ2-1,TRBV5-1,TRBD2,many,TGCGCCAGCAGCTTACCGACTAGCGGGAAGCATGAGCAGTTCTTC,CASSLPTSGKHEQFF
TRBJ2-7,TRBV5-1,NA,few,TGCGCCAGCAGCTTGGGGGGACACCTTTACGAGCAGTACTTC,CASSLGGHLYEQYF
TRBJ1-4,TRBV5-1,NA,NA,TGCGCCAGCAGCTTTGGTAGCGCCGGGGGTGAAAAACTGTTTTTT,CASSFGSAGGEKLFF
TRBJ2-7,TRBV5-1,TRBD2,many,TGCGCCAGCAGCGGGACTAGCGGAACCTACGAGCAGTACTTC,CASSGTSGTYEQYF
TRBJ1-4,TRBV6-2/TRBV6-3,NA,few,TGTGCCAGCAGTTACTCGAAGAGGGCCCTGGATGAAAAACTGTTTTTT,CASSYSKRALDEKLFF
TRBJ1-1,TRBV29-1,NA,NA,TGCAGCGTCTCGACCTACACGTACGGTGAAGCTTTCTTT,CSVSTYTYGEAFF
TRBJ2-7,TRBV15,NA,few,TGTGCCACCAGCAGAGATAACTCCTACGAGCAGTACTTC,CATSRDNSYEQYF
TRBJ2-7,TRBV11-2,NA,NA,TGTGCCAGCAGTTCCACTCGGGGACAACTCTACGAGCAGTACTTC,CASSSTRGQLYEQYF
TRBJ1-2,TRBV20-1,TRBD1,NA,TGCAGTGACACGGTGACGACAGGGCATGGCTACACCTTC,CSDTVTTGHGYTF
TRBJ2-1,TRBV5-1,TRBD2,few,TGCGCCAGCAGCTTGGCCCGTGTTGCTAGCGGGACTTACAATGAGCAGTTCTTC,CASSLARVASGTYNEQFF
TRBJ2-3,TRBV7-9,NA,NA,TGTGCCAGCAGCTTACCCCCGGCAGCAACCTTCACAGATACGCAGTATTTT,CASSLPPAATFTDTQYF
TRBJ1-1,TRBV7-3,NA,NA,TGTGCCAGCAGCTTAACGGGCCTTTCGAACACTGAAGCTTTCTTT,CASSLTGLSNTEAFF
TRBJ2-1,TRBV27,NA,NA,TGTGCCAGCAGTTCCCCCGTCGGGGGCGCTTACAATGAGCAGTTCTTC,CASSSPVGGAYNEQFF
TRBJ2-3,TRBV11-2,TRBD2,many,TGTGCCAGCAGCTTAGTTAGCGGGAGTACAGATACGCAGTATTTT,CASSLVSGSTDTQYF
TRBJ2-6,TRBV5-1,TRBD1,few,TGCGCCAGCAGCTTCCGGGACAGGGGACCCATCTCTGGGGCCAACGTCCTGACTTTC,CASSFRDRGPISGANVLTF
TRBJ2-2,TRBV11-3,NA,NA,TGTGCCAGCAGCCTGGTGTATCGGAACGCCGGGGAGCTGTTTTTT,CASSLVYRNAGELFF
TRBJ1-1,TRBV6-1,NA,NA,TGTGCCAGTTTTCACAGGGCTTTGAGGACTGAAGCTTTCTTT,CASFHRALRTEAFF
TRBJ2-2,TRBV20-1,NA,NA,TGCAGTGCTCCCGACGGGACGAGAAACACCGGGGAGCTGTTTTTT,CSAPDGTRNTGELFF
TRBJ2-7,TRBV4-1,NA,few,TGCGCCAGCAGCCAAGTTTGGGCAGGGGTGTACGAGCAGTACTTC,CASSQVWAGVYEQYF